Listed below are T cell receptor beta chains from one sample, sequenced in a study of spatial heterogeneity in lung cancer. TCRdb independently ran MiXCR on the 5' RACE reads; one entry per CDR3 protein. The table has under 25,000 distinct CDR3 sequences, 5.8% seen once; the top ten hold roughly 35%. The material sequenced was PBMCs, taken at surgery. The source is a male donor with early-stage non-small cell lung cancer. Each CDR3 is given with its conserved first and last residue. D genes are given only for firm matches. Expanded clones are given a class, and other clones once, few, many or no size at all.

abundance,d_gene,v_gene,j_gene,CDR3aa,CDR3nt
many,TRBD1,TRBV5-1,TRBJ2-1,CASSLTGQGNEQFF,TGCGCCAGCAGCTTGACGGGACAGGGTAATGAGCAGTTCTTC
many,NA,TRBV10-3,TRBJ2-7,CAIRDPTGIEKPYEQYF,TGTGCCATCAGGGACCCCACAGGGATCGAGAAACCCTACGAGCAGTACTTC
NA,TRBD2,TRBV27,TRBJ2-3,CASSLPGLAVSDTQYF,TGTGCCAGCAGTTTACCCGGACTAGCGGTTTCAGATACGCAGTATTTT
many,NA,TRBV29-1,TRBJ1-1,CSVVGVVTEAFF,TGCAGCGTTGTAGGCGTGGTCACTGAAGCTTTCTTT
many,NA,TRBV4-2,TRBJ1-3,CASSQDGGDYSGNTIYF,TGTGCCAGCAGCCAAGACGGGGGCGACTACTCTGGAAACACCATATATTTT
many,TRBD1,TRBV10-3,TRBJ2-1,CAINPGQGTNEQFF,TGTGCCATCAATCCGGGACAGGGGACGAATGAGCAGTTCTTC
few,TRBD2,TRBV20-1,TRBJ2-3,CSARDLSRGGRTDTQYF,TGCAGTGCTAGAGATCTTTCGCGGGGGGGCCGCACAGATACGCAGTATTTT
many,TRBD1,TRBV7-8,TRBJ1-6,CASSPQTGNSPLHF,TGTGCCAGCAGCCCCCAGACAGGGAATTCACCCCTCCACTTT
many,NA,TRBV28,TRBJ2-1,CASTWAGGKSYNEQFF,TGTGCCAGCACCTGGGCCGGGGGTAAATCCTACAATGAGCAGTTCTTC
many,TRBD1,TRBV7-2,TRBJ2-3,CASKTGPLGGTDTQYF,TGTGCCAGCAAGACAGGGCCTCTTGGGGGCACAGATACGCAGTATTTT
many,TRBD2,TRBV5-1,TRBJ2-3,CASSLGLAGGTTDTQYF,TGCGCCAGCAGCCTCGGACTAGCGGGGGGCACCACAGATACGCAGTATTTT
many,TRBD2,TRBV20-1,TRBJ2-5,CSARTSGRRETQYF,TGCAGTGCTAGGACTAGCGGGAGACGGGAGACCCAGTACTTC
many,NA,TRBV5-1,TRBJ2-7,CASSYELKSSYEQYF,TGCGCCAGCAGTTACGAGTTGAAGTCATCCTACGAGCAGTACTTC
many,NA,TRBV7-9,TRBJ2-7,CASSPPGTSSLEQYF,TGTGCCAGCAGCCCTCCCGGGACATCGTCCCTCGAGCAGTACTTC
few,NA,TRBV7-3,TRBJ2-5,CASSMGAGPGTQYF,TGTGCCAGCAGTATGGGGGCAGGACCAGGGACCCAGTACTTC
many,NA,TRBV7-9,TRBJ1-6,CASSPDGLNSPLHF,TGTGCCAGCAGCCCCGACGGCCTTAATTCACCCCTCCACTTT
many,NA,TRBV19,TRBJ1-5,CASNPGAGPSPQHF,TGTGCCAGTAATCCCGGGGCAGGTCCCTCGCCCCAGCATTTT
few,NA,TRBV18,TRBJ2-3,CASSPLPGSTDTQYF,TGTGCCAGCTCACCACTTCCGGGATCCACAGATACGCAGTATTTT
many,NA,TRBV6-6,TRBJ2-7,CASSRDTNSYEQYF,TGTGCCAGCAGTCGGGACACAAACTCCTACGAGCAGTACTTC
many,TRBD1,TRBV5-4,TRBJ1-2,CASRFTGGINYGYTF,TGTGCCAGCAGATTTACAGGGGGAATTAACTATGGCTACACCTTC
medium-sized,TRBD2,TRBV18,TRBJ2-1,CASSPGRDTNEQFF,TGTGCCAGCTCACCGGGGAGGGATACCAATGAGCAGTTCTTC
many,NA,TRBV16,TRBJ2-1,CASSHVLGNEQFF,TGTGCCAGCAGCCATGTACTAGGGAATGAGCAGTTCTTC
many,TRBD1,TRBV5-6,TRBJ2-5,CASSSGTGVETQYF,TGTGCCAGCAGCTCCGGGACAGGGGTGGAGACCCAGTACTTC
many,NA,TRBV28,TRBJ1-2,CASTSNYGYTF,TGTGCCAGCACATCCAACTATGGCTACACCTTC
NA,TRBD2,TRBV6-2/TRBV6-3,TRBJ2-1,CASTSLAGGSYNEQFF,TGTGCCAGCACCTCCTTAGCGGGAGGGTCCTACAATGAGCAGTTCTTC
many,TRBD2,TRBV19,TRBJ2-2,CASSIGTSYAGELFF,TGTGCCAGTAGTATCGGGACTAGTTACGCCGGGGAGCTGTTTTTT
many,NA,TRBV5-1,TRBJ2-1,CASSLTNEQFF,TGCGCCAGCAGCTTGACCAATGAGCAGTTCTTC
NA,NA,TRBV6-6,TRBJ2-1,CASFGGAYNEQFF,TGTGCCAGCTTCGGCGGGGCCTACAATGAGCAGTTCTTC
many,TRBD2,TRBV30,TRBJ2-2,CASSIREGNRELFF,TGTGCCTCTTCCATACGGGAGGGTAACAGGGAGCTGTTTTTT
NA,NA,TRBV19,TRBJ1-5,CASRGLGNQPPHF,TGTGCCAGTAGGGGACTTGGCAATCAGCCCCCGCATTTT
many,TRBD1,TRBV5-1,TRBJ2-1,CASSSGQGGFNEQFF,TGCGCCAGCAGCTCGGGACAGGGGGGTTTCAATGAGCAGTTCTTC
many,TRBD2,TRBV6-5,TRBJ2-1,CASSYSALAGRYNEQFF,TGTGCCAGCAGTTACTCTGCTCTAGCGGGAAGATACAATGAGCAGTTCTTC
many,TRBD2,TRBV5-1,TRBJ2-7,CASSTTSGTTYEQYF,TGCGCCAGCAGCACCACTAGCGGGACTACCTACGAGCAGTACTTC
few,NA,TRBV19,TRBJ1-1,CASSRSEGQAFF,TGTGCCAGTAGTAGGTCTGAGGGCCAGGCTTTCTTT
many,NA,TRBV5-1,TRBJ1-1,CASSGPAENTEAFF,TGCGCCAGCAGTGGGCCGGCAGAGAACACTGAAGCTTTCTTT
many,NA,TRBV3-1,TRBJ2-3,CASSQAVIDTQYF,TGTGCCAGCAGCCAAGCGGTCATAGATACGCAGTATTTT
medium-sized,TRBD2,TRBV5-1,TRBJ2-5,CASSPGLAGGRVETQYF,TGCGCCAGCAGCCCCGGACTAGCGGGGGGGCGTGTGGAGACCCAGTACTTC
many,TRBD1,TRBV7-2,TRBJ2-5,CASSLTGAAGQETQYF,TGTGCCAGCAGCTTGACAGGGGCGGCGGGTCAAGAGACCCAGTACTTC
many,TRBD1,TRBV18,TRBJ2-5,CASSPPETGQETQYF,TGTGCCAGCTCACCTCCCGAGACAGGGCAAGAGACCCAGTACTTC
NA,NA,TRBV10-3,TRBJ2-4,CAISESLGENIQYF,TGTGCCATCAGTGAGTCTTTAGGGGAAAACATTCAGTACTTC
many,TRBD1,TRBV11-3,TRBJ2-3,CASSFNRGADTQYF,TGTGCCAGCAGCTTCAACAGGGGAGCAGATACGCAGTATTTT
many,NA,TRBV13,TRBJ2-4,CASSFGLGGAKNIQYF,TGTGCCAGCAGCTTCGGGCTAGGGGGAGCCAAAAACATTCAGTACTTC
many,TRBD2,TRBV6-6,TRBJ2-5,CASTPSGGPQETQYF,TGTGCCAGCACCCCTAGCGGGGGGCCCCAAGAGACCCAGTACTTC
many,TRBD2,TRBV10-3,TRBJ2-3,CAISDPAGSSTDTQYF,TGTGCCATCAGTGACCCAGCGGGGAGTAGCACAGATACGCAGTATTTT